This passage covers 18 T cell receptor beta chains from one sample sequenced in a study of a mutant IDH1 vaccine in newly diagnosed glioma. Their recognized antigens are unknown. Time point of the sample: week 35, safety follow-up. Vaccination comprised doses that each held 300 ug of mutant IDH1 20-mer peptide, plus topical imiquimod. The assay was immunoSEQ multiplex PCR, and TCRdb's table has in-frame clones only and misses some. The repertoire holds 50,000 to 70,000 clones, with about 74% as singletons. The specimen was PBMCs, collected from a glioma patient whose treatment included an IDH1 peptide vaccine. The receptors stem from a man aged 45-65 years with glioma.

This chain uses TRBV30 with TRBJ2-1; a weak D match, TRBD1 (5 bases). The V gene's germline CDR1 is GTSNPN and CDR2 SVGIG (reference sequence). Trimming left V 0 bases short and J 5 bases short, with 14 bases between. CDR3 length equals 15 residues. The CDR3 loop is CAWSVSRATNNEQFF. The CDR3 nucleotides read TGTGCCTGGAGTGTATCCAGGGCCACTAACAATGAGCAGTTCTTC.

The V and J genes are TRBV18 and TRBJ2-3, with D perhaps matching TRBD1 or TRBD2 (5 bases each). CDR1 and CDR2 from the germline V gene are KGHSH and LQKENI. V lost 4 bases and J 0 bases, leaving 14 bases between the germline ends. The CDR3 runs to 16 residues. This chain's CDR3 is CASSRTRDPSTDTQYF. The CDR3 coding sequence is TGTGCCAGCTCACGTACCAGGGACCCTAGCACAGATACGCAGTATTTT.

This clone was detected only a few times. This rearrangement joins TRBV28 to TRBJ1-2; TRBD1 matches at 8 bases. Germline-derived CDR1 and CDR2 are MDHEN and SYDVKM. This CDR3 region has 13 residues. Trimming removed 7 bases from V and 7 bases from J; junction bases left unmatched: 8. The CDR3 DNA reads TGTGCCAGCATCTCGGACAGGGTCGGTGGCTACACCTTC. The encoded protein is CASISDRVGGYTF.

The V and J genes are TRBV4-3 and TRBJ2-7; D gene unclear. Germline lookup yields CDR1 LGHNA and CDR2 YSLEER. The CDR3 sequence is 15 residues long. The V end lost 0 bases, the J end lost 1 base, and 10 bases lay between the germline ends. The CDR3 DNA is TGCGCCAGCAGCCAAGATCAAGGGCGATCCTACGAGCAGTACTTC. It specifies CASSQDQGRSYEQYF.

The chain combines TRBV18 with TRBJ1-2; D is unresolved. Trimming pared 2 bases from V and 8 bases from J, leaving 9 bases between. The CDR3 extends over 12 amino acids. Germline V gene data show CDR1 as KGHSH and CDR2 as LQKENI. The DNA for the CDR3 is TGTGCCAGCTCACCAGGAACGGACGGCTACACCTTC. Amino acid sequence: CASSPGTDGYTF.

This clone was picked up many times. V usage is TRBV9 and J usage is TRBJ2-7; 8 positions agree with TRBD1. Germline CDR1 reads SGDLS; CDR2 reads YYNGEE. Trimming took 4 bases from V and 5 from J; bases not matched to a gene: 11. The CDR3 loop spans 15 amino acids. In DNA, the CDR3 is TGTGCCAGCAGCCCTTCCGGGACAGGAGGGAACGAGCAGTACTTC. Its translation is CASSPSGTGGNEQYF.

V is TRBV4-3 and J is TRBJ1-1; the D is unclear. The V and J ends lost 0 bases and 4 bases respectively, with 6 bases between them. This CDR3 contains 13 residues. The germline gives CDR1 LGHNA, CDR2 YSLEER. The CDR3 sequence is CASSQERGTEAFF. The DNA for the CDR3 is TGCGCCAGCAGCCAAGAGCGGGGCACTGAAGCTTTCTTT.

This sequence joins TRBV7-9 and TRBJ1-2; weak D call: TRBD1 (6 bases). The CDR3 totals 14 residues. Germline V gene sequence: CDR1 SEHNR, CDR2 FQNEAQ (reference sequence). Trimming pared 5 bases from V and 7 bases from J, leaving 17 bases between. The CDR3 DNA reads as TGTGCCAGCAGCCCGGCTGGAAGGGGGGTTGGCTACACCTTC. Translation gives CASSPAGRGVGYTF. Full variable domain (rest looked up from reference TRBV7-9 and TRBJ1-2): DTGVSQNPRHKITKRGQNVTFRCDPISEHNRLYWYRQTLGQGPEFLTYFQNEAQLEKSRLLSDRFSAERPKGSFSTLEIQRTEQGDSAMYLCASSPAGRGVGYTFGSGTRLTVV.

V usage is TRBV5-4 and J usage is TRBJ2-3; either TRBD1 or TRBD2 may supply D (5 bases each). Germline V gene sequence: CDR1 SGHNT, CDR2 YYREEE (reference sequence). Trimming removed 5 bases from V and 4 bases from J, with 14 bases in between. The CDR3 runs 14 residues. The CDR3 DNA follows: TGTGCCAGCAGTTCTCAGGGAGCAGCAGATACGCAGTATTTT. It specifies CASSSQGAADTQYF.

The chain couples TRBV14 to TRBJ2-5; 7 bases line up with TRBD2. J gave up 1 base and V 4 bases, and 6 bases lay outside the gene matches. CDR1 and CDR2 from the germline V gene are SGHDN and FVKESK. CDR3 length equals 15 residues. The CDR3 region is CASSPYRGVQETQYF. DNA of the CDR3: TGTGCCAGCAGCCCCTATCGGGGGGTCCAAGAGACCCAGTACTTC.

This clone showed up just a few times. This rearrangement joins TRBV5-1 to TRBJ1-1; 7 positions match TRBD1. This CDR3 is 14 amino acids long. Germline loops: CDR1 SGHRS, CDR2 YFSETQ. The V gene end was trimmed by 4 bases and the J gene end by 1 base; junction bases not matched to a gene: 4. The CDR3 spells CASSPGQQNTEAFF. The CDR3 DNA reads as TGCGCCAGCAGCCCGGGACAGCAGAACACTGAAGCTTTCTTT. Full variable domain (rest looked up from reference TRBV5-1 and TRBJ1-1): KAGVTQTPRYLIKTRGQQVTLSCSPISGHRSVSWYQQTPGQGLQFLFEYFSETQRNKGNFPGRFSGRQFSNSRSEMNVSTLELGDSALYLCASSPGQQNTEAFFGQGTRLTVV.

The rearrangement uses TRBV4-3 and TRBJ2-1; 7 nucleotides align to TRBD2. V shed 0 bases and J 2 bases; nucleotides not matched to a gene: 4. The CDR3 extends over 16 amino acids. In germline, CDR1 is LGHNA, CDR2 YSLEER. The DNA for the CDR3 is TGCGCCAGCAGCCAAGATAACGCGGGGGCCTACAATGAGCAGTTCTTC. This translates into CASSQDNAGAYNEQFF.

The chain uses TRBV19 and TRBJ1-5; a possible D gene is TRBD1 (5 bases). Trimming took 7 bases from V and 0 from J, leaving 16 bases between them. The CDR3 has 16 residues. Germline CDR1 and CDR2: LNHDA and SQIVND (reference sequence). CDR3 nucleotides: TGTGCCAGTACAGAGGGGAATCCGACTAGCAATCAGCCCCAGCATTTT. It encodes CASTEGNPTSNQPQHF.

This rearrangement joins TRBV20-1 to TRBJ2-5; D is unclear. The CDR3 runs to 11 residues. The germline CDR1 and CDR2 sequences are DFQATT and SNEGSKA (reference sequence). V was clipped by 1 base and J by 3 bases, with 3 bases between them. The CDR3 DNA reads as TGCAGTGCTAGAGCCGAAGAGACCCAGTACTTC. Its translation is CSARAEETQYF.

The V gene is TRBV7-8, the J gene TRBJ2-3, with D unclear. The germline V gene encodes CDR1 SGHVS and CDR2 FQNEAQ. The CDR3 has 13 residues. The ends were cut back, 3 bases at V and 0 bases at J, with 4 bases in the middle. The DNA of the CDR3 is TGTGCCAGCAGCTTCGGGAGCACAGATACGCAGTATTTT. Translated, it gives CASSFGSTDTQYF.

V gene TRBV5-1 combines with J gene TRBJ2-1, with TRBD2 identical over 10 bases. The CDR3 is 17 residues long. In germline, CDR1 is SGHRS, CDR2 YFSETQ. The V segment lost 3 bases and the J segment 8 bases; nucleotides outside the gene matches: 14. For the CDR3, the DNA is TGCGCCAGCAGCTGGGGGACTAGCGTCCGGGGGATCGATGAGCAGTTCTTC. This translates into CASSWGTSVRGIDEQFF.

V usage is TRBV6-6 and J usage is TRBJ1-6; D not certain. CDR3 size: 15 residues. In germline, CDR1 is MNHNY, CDR2 SVGAGI (reference sequence). V lost 2 bases and J lost 10, with 15 bases in between. As DNA, the CDR3 is TGTGCCAGCAGTTACCCGACGGTACCTGGGTCACCCCTCCACTTT. This translates into CASSYPTVPGSPLHF.

The chain recombines TRBV7-6 with TRBJ1-1; 7 bases align to TRBD1. Looked up from germline, CDR1 is SGHVS and CDR2 is FNYEAQ. V was clipped by 5 bases and J by 0 bases; unmatched bases: 3. This CDR3 has 14 residues. The CDR3 loop is CASSTGAMNTEAFF. CDR3 in DNA: TGTGCCAGCAGCACAGGGGCTATGAACACTGAAGCTTTCTTT.